The sequence of this TCR beta chain was determined in a study of T cells after yellow fever vaccination. In the study overall: Libraries from low-cell-number fractions were prepared with the SMART-Seq v4 Ultra Low Input RNA kit. Findings of the study overall: Most primary-vaccination clones reappeared after the booster (about 97% CD4, approximately 88% CD8).

About this clonotype: What it binds is unknown.

With 7 bases removed from V and 0 bases from J, the gap between germline ends came to 22 bases. The germline gives CDR1 MNHEY, CDR2 SVGAGI. The CDR3 is 18 residues long. TCRdb independently ran MiXCR on the 5' RACE reads; one entry per CDR3 protein. The data show 450,000 to 600,000 distinct CDR3 sequences, about 13% seen once. The sequence came from a man under 40 who received the YFV17D yellow fever vaccine. Sequencing used PBMCs, obtained on the day of the yellow fever booster vaccination. The chain has TRBV6-5 and TRBJ2-1; maybe TRBD2 (5 bases). The CDR3 DNA reads as TGTGCCAGCATTAAAATGGTAGGGCTAGCCAACTCCTACAATGAGCAGTTCTTC. Protein sequence: CASIKMVGLANSYNEQFF.